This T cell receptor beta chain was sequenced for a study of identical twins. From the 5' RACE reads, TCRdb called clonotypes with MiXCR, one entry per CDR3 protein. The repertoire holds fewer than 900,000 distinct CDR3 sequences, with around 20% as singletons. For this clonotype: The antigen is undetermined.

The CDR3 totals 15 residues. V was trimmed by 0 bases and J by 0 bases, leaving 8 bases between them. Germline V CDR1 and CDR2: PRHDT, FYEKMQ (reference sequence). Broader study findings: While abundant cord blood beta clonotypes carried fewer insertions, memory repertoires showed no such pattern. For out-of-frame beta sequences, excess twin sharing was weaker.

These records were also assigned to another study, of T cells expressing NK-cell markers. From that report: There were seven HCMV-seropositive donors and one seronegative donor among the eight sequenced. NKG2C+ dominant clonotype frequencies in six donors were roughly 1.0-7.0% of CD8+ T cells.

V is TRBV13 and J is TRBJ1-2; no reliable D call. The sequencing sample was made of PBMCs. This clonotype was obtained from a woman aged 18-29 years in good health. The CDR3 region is CASSLGPVANYGYTF. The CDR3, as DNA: TGTGCCAGCAGCTTAGGCCCGGTGGCTAACTATGGCTACACCTTC.